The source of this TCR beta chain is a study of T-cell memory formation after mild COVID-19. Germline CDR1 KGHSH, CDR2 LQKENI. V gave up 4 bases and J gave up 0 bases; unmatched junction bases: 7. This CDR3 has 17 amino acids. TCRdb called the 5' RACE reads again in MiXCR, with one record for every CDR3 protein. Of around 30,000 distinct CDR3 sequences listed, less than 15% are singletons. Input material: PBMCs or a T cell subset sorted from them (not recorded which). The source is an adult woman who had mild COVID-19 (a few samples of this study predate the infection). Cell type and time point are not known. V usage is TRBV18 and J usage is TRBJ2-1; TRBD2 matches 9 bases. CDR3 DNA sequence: TGTGCCAGCTCACTACGACTAGCGGCTGGCTCCTACAATGAGCAGTTCTTC. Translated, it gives CASSLRLAAGSYNEQFF.